The clone carrying this TCR beta chain was observed a few times. The target antigen is unknown. Trimming took 5 bases from V and 6 from J, leaving 12 bases between them. Germline V gene sequence: CDR1 SGHDT, CDR2 YYEEEE. The CDR3 length is 13 residues. This sample was included in a study of Ad26.COV2.S vaccination and SARS-CoV-2 variants. Study-level points and caveats: Total T cell responses may have been underestimated by the TCR breadth and depth analyses.

TCRdb keeps only in-frame clones here, not all; method: immunoSEQ multiplex PCR. The data hold about 350,000 clones, with 90% to 95% observed a single time. The starting material was peripheral blood, obtained after recovery from COVID-19. This sequence joins TRBV5-6 and TRBJ2-1; D perhaps matches TRBD1 (5 bases). The TCR originated in a human donor who had recovered from COVID-19. The CDR3 DNA sequence: TGTGCCAGCAGAGGGATAGGGGCCAATGAGCAGTTCTTC. Translated: CASRGIGANEQFF. Drawing the rest from reference TRBV5-6 and TRBJ2-1, the complete variable domain is DAGVTQSPTHLIKTRGQQVTLRCSPKSGHDTVSWYQQALGQGPQFIFQYYEEEERQRGNFPDRFSGHQFPNYSSELNVNALLLGDSALYLCASRGIGANEQFFGPGTRLTVL.